These 20 T cell receptor beta chains originate from one sample sequenced in a study of T cell responses to AZD1222 COVID-19 vaccine (dated by TCRdb to the early 2020s). Per the publication, the time point label means: about 28 days (+/-7) after the second vaccine dose. The protocol used for the library was the immunoSEQ multiplex PCR assay. The immuneACCESS repertoire file appears here via TCRdb, limited to in-frame rearrangements. These files lack a portion of the clones; in checked studies, under half of the deficit traces to unresolved V genes, and the cause of the others is not known. In this sample the table shows about 88,000 clones, about nine tenths of which occur a single time. The top ten constitute 5.4% of the sample. The specimen was peripheral blood, collected 28 days after the second AZD1222 dose. Source of these receptors: an adult who received the AZD1222 COVID-19 vaccine.

This sequence joins TRBV5-1 and TRBJ2-2, with D uncertain. The V end was cut by 4 bases, the J end by 6 bases, with 7 bases between. Germline values: CDR1 SGHRS, CDR2 YFSETQ. The CDR3 has 12 residues. CDR3 bases: TGCGCCAGCAGCCCGAAGGCCGGGGAGCTGTTTTTT. Translating gives CASSPKAGELFF.

The chain recombines TRBV7-2 with TRBJ1-4, with 9 bases aligning to TRBD1. The V and J ends lost 3 bases and 8 bases, in that order; junction bases with no gene match: 7. Germline assignment: CDR1 SGHTA and CDR2 FQGNSA. The CDR3 extends over 15 amino acids. This CDR3 is CASSFGGTGNEKLFF. The CDR3 DNA sequence: TGTGCCAGCAGCTTCGGTGGGACAGGGAACGAAAAACTGTTTTTT.

This clone was seen once. This chain links TRBV19 with TRBJ1-6; D remains ambiguous. CDR3 size: 13 residues. Germline lookup yields CDR1 LNHDA and CDR2 SQIVND (reference sequence). V was cut by 0 bases and J by 14 bases, with 11 bases left in between. The CDR3 is CASSIDPTATLHF. The CDR3 region has the DNA TGTGCCAGTAGTATAGACCCGACGGCGACCCTCCACTTT.

V usage is TRBV18 and J usage is TRBJ2-7; 12 positions match TRBD1. CDR1 KGHSH and CDR2 LQKENI come from the germline V gene. Losses at the gene ends were 3 bases for V and 4 bases for J; bases not matched to a gene: 1. The CDR3 has 14 amino acids. This chain's CDR3 is CASSPGQGAYEQYF. The CDR3 coding sequence is TGTGCCAGCTCACCGGGACAGGGGGCGTACGAGCAGTACTTC.

This clone ranks as medium-sized. The chain joins TRBV5-5 to TRBJ2-3; D is possibly TRBD1 or TRBD2 (5 bases each). This CDR3 spans 17 amino acids. Germline CDR1 and CDR2: SGHKS and YYEKEE (reference sequence). The ends were cut back, 4 bases at V and 0 bases at J, with 18 bases in the middle. The CDR3 reads CASSLEPGPISTDTQYF. CDR3 in DNA: TGTGCCAGCAGCCTCGAACCGGGACCGATAAGCACAGATACGCAGTATTTT.

This clone was seen a single time. J is TRBJ1-5 and V is TRBV7-2, with a tentative D call TRBD1 (6 bases). CDR3 length: 15 amino acids. V lost 1 base and J 4 bases, leaving 11 bases between the germline ends. Germline V lookup: CDR1 SGHTA, CDR2 FQGNSA. The CDR3 here is CASSLDGQRNQPQHF. The DNA for the CDR3 is TGTGCCAGCAGCTTAGATGGACAGCGAAATCAGCCCCAGCATTTT.

The genes are TRBV29-1 and TRBJ1-1; 8 bases align to TRBD1. V dropped 8 bases and J dropped 8; count of bases not matched to a gene: 10. Per the germline V gene, CDR1 is SQVTM and CDR2 is ANQGSEA. The CDR3 loop spans 12 amino acids. CDR3 residues: CSTRTGFLEAFF. DNA of the CDR3: TGCAGCACCAGGACAGGGTTTTTAGAAGCTTTCTTT.

The V gene is TRBV28, the J gene TRBJ1-1; no clear D gene. Germline V gene lookup returns CDR1 MDHEN and CDR2 SYDVKM. The CDR3 contains 14 residues. V lost 4 bases, J lost 0 bases, and 9 bases lay in between. This chain's CDR3 is CASSWAGMNTEAFF. The CDR3, as DNA: TGTGCCAGCAGTTGGGCGGGAATGAACACTGAAGCTTTCTTT. Complete variable domain (other parts from reference TRBV28 and TRBJ1-1): DVKVTQSSRYLVKRTGEKVFLECVQDMDHENMFWYRQDPGLGLRLIYFSYDVKMKEKGDIPEGYSVSREKKERFSLILESASTNQTSMYLCASSWAGMNTEAFFGQGTRLTVV.

V usage is TRBV30 and J usage is TRBJ2-7, with 8 bases identical to TRBD2. There are 14 residues in the CDR3. Germline CDR1 reads GTSNPN; CDR2 reads SVGIG (reference sequence). The trim removed 1 base at V and 5 bases at J, leaving 7 bases unmatched. CDR3 sequence: CAWSGGAGGNEQYF. The CDR3 DNA reads as TGTGCCTGGAGTGGAGGGGCGGGGGGCAACGAGCAGTACTTC.

The rearrangement joins TRBV27 to TRBJ1-2, with 8 bases identical to TRBD1. The V gene's germline CDR1 is MNHEY and CDR2 SMNVEV (reference sequence). After removal of 6 bases from V and 5 bases from J, the junction contained 2 bases not matched to a gene. This CDR3 spans 12 amino acids. The CDR3: CASRQGAYGYTF. The CDR3 DNA reads TGTGCCAGCAGGCAGGGGGCGTATGGCTACACCTTC.

This chain connects TRBV5-1 to TRBJ1-6; D uncertain. From germline, CDR1 is SGHRS and CDR2 YFSETQ. The CDR3 runs 14 residues. V lost 0 bases and J lost 5, with 6 bases in between. The CDR3 region is CASSLAQNNSPLHF. Written as DNA, the CDR3 is TGCGCCAGCAGCTTGGCACAGAATAATTCACCCCTCCACTTT.

This clone was seen a single time. The chain recombines TRBV5-8 with TRBJ1-5, with 8 bases lining up with TRBD1. V lost 2 bases, J lost 4 bases, and 2 bases stayed unmatched. The CDR3 is 14 amino acids. Germline V gene sequence: CDR1 SGHTS, CDR2 YDEGEE. In DNA, the CDR3 is TGTGCCAGCAGCTTCGACAGGGGTAATCAGCCCCAGCATTTT. Translation: CASSFDRGNQPQHF.

J is TRBJ2-2 and V is TRBV24-1; 14 nucleotides line up with TRBD2. V shed 3 bases, J shed 3 bases, and the junction held 8 bases outside the gene matches. This CDR3 has 19 residues. Germline V gives CDR1 KGHDR, CDR2 SFDVKD. In DNA form, the CDR3 reads TGTGCCACCAGTGATCCCAGGACTAGCGGGGGGACCCACACCGGGGAGCTGTTTTTT. Translation gives CATSDPRTSGGTHTGELFF.

This chain joins TRBV6-5 and TRBJ1-4; TRBD1 aligns across 10 bases. Trimming cost V 7 bases and J 8 bases; bases outside gene matches: 10. The CDR3 is 15 amino acids. Germline CDR1 reads MNHEY; CDR2 reads SVGAGI. The CDR3 sequence: CASKEAGTGVEKLFF. As DNA, the CDR3 is TGTGCCAGCAAAGAGGCCGGGACAGGGGTCGAAAAACTGTTTTTT.

This chain uses TRBV19 with TRBJ2-1; 15 positions agree with TRBD2. Per the germline V gene, CDR1 is LNHDA and CDR2 is SQIVND (reference sequence). Germline trimming cut 8 bases from V and 10 bases from J; bases unmatched to any gene: 6. The CDR3 has 14 residues. The CDR3 sequence: CASRTSGGAGEQFF. Here the CDR3 DNA reads TGTGCCAGTCGGACTAGCGGGGGGGCAGGGGAGCAGTTCTTC.

This chain joins TRBV28 and TRBJ1-3; tentative D call: TRBD1 (5 bases). The CDR3 has 16 amino acids. V dropped 1 base and J dropped 4 bases, with 14 bases sitting between them. The germline V gene encodes CDR1 MDHEN and CDR2 SYDVKM. The chain's CDR3 is CASSLYRGSLGNTIYF. The CDR3 DNA follows: TGTGCCAGCAGTTTATACCGGGGGTCACTAGGAAACACCATATATTTT.

The V call is TRBV7-9, the J call TRBJ1-5; D unresolved. This CDR3 has 15 residues. Deletions cut 4 bases from V and 0 bases from J, with 10 bases between. Per germline, CDR1 SEHNR and CDR2 FQNEAQ (reference sequence). The CDR3 DNA is TGTGCCAGCAGCTCCGATGGTATTAGCAATCAGCCCCAGCATTTT. Its protein is CASSSDGISNQPQHF.

The chain's CDR3 is CASSVRTGGFQPQHF. For the CDR3, the DNA is TGTGCCAGCAGCGTGAGGACAGGGGGTTTCCAGCCCCAGCATTTT. This sequence joins TRBV7-2 and TRBJ1-5, with 10 bases identical to TRBD1. Germline V lookup: CDR1 SGHTA, CDR2 FQGNSA. J was trimmed by 7 bases and V by 5 bases; bases with no gene match: 8. The CDR3 spans 15 residues.

This chain uses TRBV2 with TRBJ1-4; TRBD1 is a possible D gene (6 bases). This CDR3 is built from 16 residues. V lost 3 bases to trimming and J lost 2 bases, with 13 bases between them. CDR1 and CDR2 (germline): SNHLY, FYNNEI. The CDR3 reads CASSDDRGGTNEKLFF. DNA for the CDR3: TGTGCCAGCAGTGATGACCGAGGGGGGACTAATGAAAAACTGTTTTTT.

The chain joins TRBV27 to TRBJ2-7, with D perhaps assigned TRBD1 or TRBD2 (6 bases each). This CDR3 contains 15 residues. Trimming took 2 bases from V and 0 from J, leaving 11 bases between them. Germline V lookup: CDR1 MNHEY, CDR2 SMNVEV (reference sequence). CDR3 in DNA: TGTGCCAGCAGTTTAAGGGGGGCCAGCTCCTACGAGCAGTACTTC. It yields the protein CASSLRGASSYEQYF.